The 20 T cell receptor beta chains below come from one sample, sequenced in a study of blood T cell repertoires in COVID-19. The method was immunoSEQ multiplex PCR; TCRdb's version includes in-frame clones alone and lacks a portion of them. The sample includes 470,000 or so clones, about 89% seen only once; the top ten take around 4.5%. The specimen was peripheral blood. The source is a woman aged 25 to 39 with acute or convalescent COVID-19.

V usage is TRBV5-6 and J usage is TRBJ1-2, with no clear D. Trimming stripped 1 base from V and 8 bases from J, with 21 bases between. Germline CDR1 reads SGHDT; CDR2 reads YYEEEE. The CDR3 is 16 amino acids. The CDR3 loop reads CASSLRVLGGGRGYTF. DNA for the CDR3: TGTGCCAGCAGCTTGAGGGTACTGGGAGGAGGTCGAGGCTACACCTTC.

V usage is TRBV6-5 and J usage is TRBJ1-1; 10 bases agree with TRBD1. Germline assignment: CDR1 MNHEY and CDR2 SVGAGI. This CDR3 has 15 residues. The V and J ends lost 5 bases and 5 bases, in that order; junction bases with no gene match: 8. The CDR3 DNA reads as TGTGCCAGCAGTCGACACGGGACAGGGGATACTGAAGCTTTCTTT. Translated, it gives CASSRHGTGDTEAFF.

V and J are TRBV5-4 and TRBJ2-3; 7 nucleotides agree with TRBD2. The CDR3 covers 12 residues. From germline, CDR1 is SGHNT and CDR2 YYREEE (reference sequence). Trimming cost V 9 bases and J 10 bases; bases outside gene matches: 11. The CDR3, as DNA: TGTGCCATCGGACCTGAGCGGGGCTCGCAGTATTTT. The encoded protein is CAIGPERGSQYF.

The chain employs TRBV4-1 and TRBJ1-2, with 7 nucleotides matching TRBD1. After removal of 0 bases from V and 7 bases from J, the junction contained 8 bases not matched to a gene. Germline V CDR1 and CDR2: MGHRA, YSYEKL. The CDR3 runs 15 residues. In DNA form, the CDR3 reads TGCGCCAGCAGCCAAGAGGGACAGACCAGGGGTGGCTACACCTTC. Its translation: CASSQEGQTRGGYTF.

V and J are TRBV7-9 and TRBJ2-1; 16 nucleotides match TRBD2. The V gene's germline CDR1 is SEHNR and CDR2 FQNEAQ (reference sequence). J lost 7 bases, V lost 5 bases, and 5 bases had no gene match. There are 16 residues in the CDR3. CDR3 residues: CASSTGLAGGRNEQFF. DNA of the CDR3: TGTGCCAGCAGCACGGGACTAGCGGGGGGGAGAAATGAGCAGTTCTTC.

The chain uses TRBV6-1 and TRBJ1-1, with D hard to call. V was shortened by 2 bases and J by 3 bases, with 4 bases between the two germline ends. Germline CDR1 and CDR2: MNHNS and SASEGT. CDR3 length equals 12 residues. CDR3 in amino acids: CASSEPYTEAFF. For the CDR3, the DNA is TGTGCCAGCAGTGAACCGTACACTGAAGCTTTCTTT.

The rearrangement joins TRBV23-1 to TRBJ1-5; D may be TRBD1 (6 bases). TRBV23-1 is flagged as an ORF with uncertain function. This CDR3 contains 13 residues. The V and J ends lost 10 bases and 1 base respectively, with 11 bases between them. As DNA, the CDR3 is TGCGCCAAGGAGGGGGGGAGCAATCAGCCCCAGCATTTT. It is translated as CAKEGGSNQPQHF.

CDR3 residues: CASTWTGGEKLFF. In DNA form, the CDR3 reads TGCGCCAGCACATGGACAGGGGGTGAAAAACTGTTTTTT. The chain combines TRBV5-1 with TRBJ1-4, with 10 bases aligning to TRBD1. Germline V gives CDR1 SGHRS, CDR2 YFSETQ. Trimming took 6 bases from V and 7 from J; bases not matched to a gene: 3. This CDR3 comprises 13 residues.

This sequence joins TRBV5-6 and TRBJ2-5; 7 nucleotides match TRBD1. The CDR3 is made up of 15 amino acids. In germline, CDR1 is SGHDT, CDR2 YYEEEE. V lost 2 bases, J lost 5 bases, and 9 bases stayed unmatched. CDR3 DNA: TGTGCCAGCAGCTTTGGGACAGAGGGCTCGGAGACCCAGTACTTC. Translated: CASSFGTEGSETQYF.

In this sample, this clone turned up once. The chain carries TRBV6-5 and TRBJ2-5; 7 bases agree with TRBD1. The germline V gene encodes CDR1 MNHEY and CDR2 SVGAGI. The V segment lost 2 bases and the J segment 2 bases; nucleotides outside the gene matches: 2. This CDR3 spans 14 amino acids. The CDR3: CASSYLTGQETQYF. The CDR3 DNA is TGTGCCAGCAGTTACCTGACAGGGCAAGAGACCCAGTACTTC.

The chain couples TRBV7-3 to TRBJ1-2; TRBD1 is a possible D gene (5 bases). Germline assignment: CDR1 SGHTA and CDR2 FQGTGA. The CDR3 spans 14 residues. V was pared by 2 bases and J by 6 bases, with 13 bases between. The CDR3 loop reads CASSLGGGSDGYTF. The CDR3 DNA reads as TGTGCCAGCAGCTTAGGTGGGGGGTCGGATGGCTACACCTTC.

This clone showed up just once. J is TRBJ1-6 and V is TRBV7-3, with 8 positions matching TRBD1. Per germline, CDR1 SGHTA and CDR2 FQGTGA. The CDR3 is made up of 20 amino acids. V lost 4 bases and J lost 0; bases outside the gene matches: 14. CDR3 loop: CASSSPLDRVKSSYNSPLHF. DNA of the CDR3: TGTGCCAGCAGCTCTCCCTTGGACAGGGTAAAGAGCTCCTATAATTCACCCCTCCACTTT.

This sequence joins TRBV15 and TRBJ2-3, with TRBD2 matching over 9 bases. From germline, CDR1 is LNHNV and CDR2 YYDKDF (reference sequence). Trimming removed 4 bases from V and 4 bases from J; junction bases left unmatched: 6. The CDR3 totals 15 residues. CDR3 loop: CATSTDSGGADTQYF. In DNA form, the CDR3 reads TGTGCCACCAGCACTGATAGCGGGGGCGCAGATACGCAGTATTTT.

The chain couples TRBV23-1 to TRBJ1-2; D might be TRBD1 (6 bases). TRBV23-1 is an ORF for which the function is uncertain. This CDR3 has 16 residues. Trimming took 0 bases from V and 6 from J, leaving 17 bases between them. The CDR3 is CASSQSYRASPHGYTF. The CDR3 region has the DNA TGCGCCAGCAGTCAATCGTACAGGGCTAGCCCTCATGGCTACACCTTC.

The CDR3 region is CASSPGGTANTGELFF. Written as DNA, the CDR3 is TGCGCCAGCAGCCCTGGGGGGACAGCGAACACCGGGGAGCTGTTTTTT. This rearrangement joins TRBV5-1 to TRBJ2-2, with D perhaps TRBD1 (7 bases). There are 16 residues in the CDR3. The V gene lost 4 bases and the J gene lost 0 bases, with 13 bases spanning the gap. Germline CDR1 and CDR2: SGHRS and YFSETQ. The full variable domain, completed using reference TRBV5-1 and TRBJ2-2, is KAGVTQTPRYLIKTRGQQVTLSCSPISGHRSVSWYQQTPGQGLQFLFEYFSETQRNKGNFPGRFSGRQFSNSRSEMNVSTLELGDSALYLCASSPGGTANTGELFFGEGSRLTVL.

The chain couples TRBV3-1 (or the pseudogene TRBV3-2) to TRBJ1-1; D unresolved. The CDR3 length is 13 residues. V shed 1 base and J shed 2 bases, with 5 bases lying between them. Germline V gene data show CDR1 as LGHDT and CDR2 as YNNKEL (reference sequence). The CDR3 DNA reads TGTGCCAGCAGCCAAGGTCTCAACACTGAAGCTTTCTTT. Translated: CASSQGLNTEAFF.

The rearrangement links TRBV6-5 to TRBJ2-3; D gene unclear. The V end was cut by 8 bases, the J end by 0 bases, with 9 bases between. This CDR3 region has 13 residues. Per germline, CDR1 MNHEY and CDR2 SVGAGI. The CDR3 loop is CASCALSTDTQYF. Written as DNA, the CDR3 is TGTGCCAGCTGCGCCCTTAGCACAGATACGCAGTATTTT.

This clone has more than one count but fewer than ten. The rearrangement joins TRBV6-1 to TRBJ2-3, with D possibly being TRBD1 (5 bases). This CDR3 contains 15 residues. CDR1 and CDR2 from the germline V gene are MNHNS and SASEGT. The V gene lost 3 bases and the J gene lost 3 bases, with 13 bases spanning the gap. The CDR3 region has the DNA TGTGCCAGCAGTGACGACAGACGTTTTACAGATACGCAGTATTTT. Its protein is CASSDDRRFTDTQYF.

This clone was detected once. The chain recombines TRBV9 with TRBJ2-5, with a tentative D call TRBD2 (6 bases). The ends were cut back, 3 bases at V and 2 bases at J, with 17 bases in the middle. The CDR3 has 16 amino acids. Germline CDR1 is SGDLS and CDR2 is YYNGEE. CDR3 region: CASSATRGTPQETQYF. CDR3 sequence (DNA): TGTGCCAGCAGCGCAACTCGGGGGACCCCGCAAGAGACCCAGTACTTC.

The chain couples TRBV5-6 to TRBJ2-7, with D maybe TRBD2 (5 bases). Germline lookup yields CDR1 SGHDT and CDR2 YYEEEE. Trimming stripped 3 bases from V and 7 bases from J, with 17 bases between. The CDR3 loop spans 14 amino acids. CDR3 bases: TGTGCCAGCAGCTCCGGACTTTCCGGAAGGGAGCAGTACTTC. This encodes CASSSGLSGREQYF. The whole variable domain, remainder taken from reference TRBV5-6 and TRBJ2-7, is DAGVTQSPTHLIKTRGQQVTLRCSPKSGHDTVSWYQQALGQGPQFIFQYYEEEERQRGNFPDRFSGHQFPNYSSELNVNALLLGDSALYLCASSSGLSGREQYFGPGTRLTVT.